This T cell receptor (beta chain) originates from a study of blood T cell repertoires in COVID-19. Study in general: Material from acute and convalescent COVID-19 was sourced from the United States, Italy and Spain.

Per the original data handling: Researchers report that nucleated cell counts were estimated from reference gene primer amplification. Profiling relied on immunoSEQ multiplex PCR, and the TCRdb table lists in-frame clones only, not all of them. That table is the source of V, J and clone size, and D and trimming were worked out from the DNA. The table lists 250,000 to 300,000 clones, 84% of them singletons, with under 5.5% in the top ten. The germline gives CDR1 SNHLY, CDR2 FYNNEI. The CDR3 runs 15 residues. Trimming removed 6 bases at V and 0 bases at J, with 12 bases between. Sequenced material: peripheral blood. The V and J genes are TRBV2 and TRBJ1-5; no definite D call. The sequence derives from a man in his sixties with acute or convalescent COVID-19. The CDR3 loop is CASSQNGLSNQPQHF. In DNA form, the CDR3 reads TGTGCCAGCAGCCAAAACGGACTTAGCAATCAGCCCCAGCATTTT.